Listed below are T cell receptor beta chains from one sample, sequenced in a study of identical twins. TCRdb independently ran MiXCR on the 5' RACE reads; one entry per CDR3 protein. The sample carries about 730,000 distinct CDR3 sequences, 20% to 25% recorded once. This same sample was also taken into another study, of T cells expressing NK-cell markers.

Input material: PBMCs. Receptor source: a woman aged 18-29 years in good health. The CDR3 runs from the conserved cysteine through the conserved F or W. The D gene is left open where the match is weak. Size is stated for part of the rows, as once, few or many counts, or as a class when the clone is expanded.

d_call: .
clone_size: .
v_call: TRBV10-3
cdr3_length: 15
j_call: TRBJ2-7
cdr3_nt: TGTGCCATCAGTGACATCAGCAACGCTCCCTACGAGCAGTACTTC
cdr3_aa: CAISDISNAPYEQYF

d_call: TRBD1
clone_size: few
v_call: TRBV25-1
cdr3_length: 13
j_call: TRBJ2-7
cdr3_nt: TGTGCCAGCAGTGGGACAGGGTTCTACGAGCAGTACTTC
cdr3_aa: CASSGTGFYEQYF

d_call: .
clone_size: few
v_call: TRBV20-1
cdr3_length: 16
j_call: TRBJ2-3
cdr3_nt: TGCAGTGCTAGACTCCCGACTGCGGGAAGCACAGATACGCAGTATTTT
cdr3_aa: CSARLPTAGSTDTQYF

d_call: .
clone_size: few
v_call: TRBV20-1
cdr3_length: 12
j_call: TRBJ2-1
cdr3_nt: TGCAGTGCCGAGGGAGGGGGGCAAATGGAGTTCTTC
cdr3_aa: CSAEGGGQMEFF

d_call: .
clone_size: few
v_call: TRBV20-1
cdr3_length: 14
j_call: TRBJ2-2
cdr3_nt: TGCAGTGCCTACATCCGGGGTAACACCGGGGAGCTGTTTTTT
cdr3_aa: CSAYIRGNTGELFF

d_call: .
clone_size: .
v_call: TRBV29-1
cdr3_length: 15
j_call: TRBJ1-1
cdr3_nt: TGCAGCGTTGAAGATCCGGAACAGAAGGACACTGAAGCTTTCTTT
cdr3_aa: CSVEDPEQKDTEAFF

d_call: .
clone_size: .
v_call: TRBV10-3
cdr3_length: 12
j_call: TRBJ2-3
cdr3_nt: TGTGCCATCACGGAGGGATCGAGTACGCAGTATTTT
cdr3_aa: CAITEGSSTQYF

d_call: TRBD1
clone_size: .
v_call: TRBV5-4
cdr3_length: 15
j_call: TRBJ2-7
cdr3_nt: TGTGCCAGCAGCCCGGGACAGATGAGCTCCTACGAGCAGTACTTC
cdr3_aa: CASSPGQMSSYEQYF

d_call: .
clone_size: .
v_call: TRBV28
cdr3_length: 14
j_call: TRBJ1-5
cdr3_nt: TGTGCCAGCAGTCGCGGGACACATCTCCAGCACCAGCATTTT
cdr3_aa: CASSRGTHLQHQHF

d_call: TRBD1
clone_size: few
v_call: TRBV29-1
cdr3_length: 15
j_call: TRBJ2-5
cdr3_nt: TGCAGCGTCCGGGACAGGCCAACGGGGCAAGAGACCCAGTACTTC
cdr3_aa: CSVRDRPTGQETQYF

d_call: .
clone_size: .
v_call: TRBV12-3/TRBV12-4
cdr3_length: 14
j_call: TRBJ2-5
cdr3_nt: TGTGCCAGCAGTTTCGGCCAGGGTCAAGAGACCCAGTACTTC
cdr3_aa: CASSFGQGQETQYF

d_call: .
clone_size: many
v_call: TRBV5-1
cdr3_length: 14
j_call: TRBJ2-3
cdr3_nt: TGCGCCAGCAATTCTGAGCGGGCCACAGATACGCAGTATTTT
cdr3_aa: CASNSERATDTQYF

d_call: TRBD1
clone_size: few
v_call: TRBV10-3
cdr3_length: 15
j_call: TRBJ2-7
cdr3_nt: TGTGCCACCCGACCCGGGGACAGGGGCCTGTACGAGCAGTACTTC
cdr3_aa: CATRPGDRGLYEQYF

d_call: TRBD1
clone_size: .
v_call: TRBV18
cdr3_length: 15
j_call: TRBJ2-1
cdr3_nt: TGTGCCAGCTCACCACCGGGGGACAGGGACAATGAGCAGTTCTTC
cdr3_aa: CASSPPGDRDNEQFF

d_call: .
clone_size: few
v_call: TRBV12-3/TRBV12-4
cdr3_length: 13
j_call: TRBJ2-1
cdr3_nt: TGTGCCAGCAGTCCCGGGGTGTGGAATGAGCAGTTCTTC
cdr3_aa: CASSPGVWNEQFF

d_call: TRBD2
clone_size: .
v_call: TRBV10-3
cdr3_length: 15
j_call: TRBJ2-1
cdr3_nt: TGTGCCATCAGTGTCCAAGCGGGGGGGACAGATGAGCAGTTCTTC
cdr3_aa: CAISVQAGGTDEQFF

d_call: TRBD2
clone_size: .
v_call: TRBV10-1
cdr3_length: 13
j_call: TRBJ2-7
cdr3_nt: TGCGCCAGCAGTCTAGCGGGAGGGATCGAGCAGTACTTC
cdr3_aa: CASSLAGGIEQYF

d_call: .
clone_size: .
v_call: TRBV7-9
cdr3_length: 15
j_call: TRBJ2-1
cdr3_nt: TGTGCCAGCAGACCCGCCAGGGGTGAGGACAATGAGCAGTTCTTC
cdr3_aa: CASRPARGEDNEQFF

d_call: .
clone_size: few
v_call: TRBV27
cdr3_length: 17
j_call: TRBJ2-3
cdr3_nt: TGTGCCAGCAGTGGAGGTTTTGGGGCTCTCGGCACAGATACGCAGTATTTT
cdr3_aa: CASSGGFGALGTDTQYF

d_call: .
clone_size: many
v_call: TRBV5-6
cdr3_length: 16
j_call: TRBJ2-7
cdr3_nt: TGTGCCAGCAGCTCCCCCGGGTCCCTACCTCCCCACGAGCAGTACTTC
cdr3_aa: CASSSPGSLPPHEQYF

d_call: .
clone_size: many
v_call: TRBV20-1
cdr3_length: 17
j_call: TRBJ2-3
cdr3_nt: TGCAGTGCTAGAGATAATGAGGGAGATACCGTCACAGATACGCAGTATTTT
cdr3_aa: CSARDNEGDTVTDTQYF

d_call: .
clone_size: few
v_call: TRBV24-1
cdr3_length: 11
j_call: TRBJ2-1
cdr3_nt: TGTGCCACCAGTGATATCAGCGAGCAGTTCTTC
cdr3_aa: CATSDISEQFF

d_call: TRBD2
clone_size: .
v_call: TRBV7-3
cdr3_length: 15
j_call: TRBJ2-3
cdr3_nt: TGTGCCAGCAGCCAGGGACTATTGGGAGGAGATACGCAGTATTTT
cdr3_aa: CASSQGLLGGDTQYF

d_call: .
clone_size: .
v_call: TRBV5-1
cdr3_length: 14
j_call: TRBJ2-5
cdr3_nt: TGCGCCAGCAGCTTGGCCCGAGGGGGAGAGACCCAGTACTTC
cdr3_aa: CASSLARGGETQYF

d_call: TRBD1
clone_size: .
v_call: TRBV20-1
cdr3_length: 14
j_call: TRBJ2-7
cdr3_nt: TGCAGTGCCCTCGGACAGGTGGGTACCTACGAGCAGTACTTC
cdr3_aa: CSALGQVGTYEQYF

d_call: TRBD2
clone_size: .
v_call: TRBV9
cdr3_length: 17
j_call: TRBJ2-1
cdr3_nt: TGTGCCAGCAGCGTTCCCGTAGCGGGTAGCTCCTACAATGAGCAGTTCTTC
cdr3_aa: CASSVPVAGSSYNEQFF

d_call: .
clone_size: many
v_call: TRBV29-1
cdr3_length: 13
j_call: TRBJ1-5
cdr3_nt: TGCAGCGTTGCGGGGCAGGGGAATCAGCCCCAGCATTTT
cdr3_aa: CSVAGQGNQPQHF

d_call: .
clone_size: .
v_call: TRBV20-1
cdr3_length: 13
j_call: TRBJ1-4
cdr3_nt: TGCAGTGCTAGGGTCCCACTCCGGGAAAAACTGTTTTTT
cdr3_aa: CSARVPLREKLFF

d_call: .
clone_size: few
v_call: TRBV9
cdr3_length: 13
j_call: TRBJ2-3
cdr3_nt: TGTGCCAGCAGCGTAATAAGCGACGGTACGCAGTATTTT
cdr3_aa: CASSVISDGTQYF

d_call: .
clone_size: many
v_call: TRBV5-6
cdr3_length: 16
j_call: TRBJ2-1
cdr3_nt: TGTGCCAGCAGCTCGCCACGAGTTCTGTCCTACAATGAGCAGTTCTTC
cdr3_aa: CASSSPRVLSYNEQFF

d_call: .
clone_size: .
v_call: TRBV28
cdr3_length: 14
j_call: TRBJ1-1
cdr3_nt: TGTGCCAGCAGTAGTCAGGCGGGGTGGACTGAAGCTTTCTTT
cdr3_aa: CASSSQAGWTEAFF

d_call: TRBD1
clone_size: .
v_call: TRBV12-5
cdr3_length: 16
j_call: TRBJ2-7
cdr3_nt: TGTGCTAGTGGTTTTGGCGGGACAGGGGTTTCCTACGAGCAGTACTTC
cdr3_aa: CASGFGGTGVSYEQYF

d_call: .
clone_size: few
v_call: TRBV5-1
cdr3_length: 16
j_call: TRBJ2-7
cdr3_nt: TGCGCCAGCAGCCCTGATTATAGCGGCGTCTCCTACGAGCAGTACTTC
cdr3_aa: CASSPDYSGVSYEQYF

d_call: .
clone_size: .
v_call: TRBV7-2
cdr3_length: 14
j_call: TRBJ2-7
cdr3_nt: TGTGCCAGCAGCCGTAATCCTGGGGCCTACGAGCAGTACTTC
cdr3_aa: CASSRNPGAYEQYF

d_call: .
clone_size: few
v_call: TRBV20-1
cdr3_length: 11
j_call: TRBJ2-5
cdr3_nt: TGCAGTGCTAATATGGAAGAGACCCAGTACTTC
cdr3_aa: CSANMEETQYF

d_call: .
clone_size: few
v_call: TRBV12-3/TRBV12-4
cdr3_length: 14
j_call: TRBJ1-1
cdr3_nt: TGTGCCAGCAGTCCACAGGGCAGGGACACTGAAGCTTTCTTT
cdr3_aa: CASSPQGRDTEAFF

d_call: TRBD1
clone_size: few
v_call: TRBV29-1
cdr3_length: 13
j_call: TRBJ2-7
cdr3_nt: TGCAGCGCCTTGACAGGGGCTAAGGACGAGCAGTACTTC
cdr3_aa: CSALTGAKDEQYF

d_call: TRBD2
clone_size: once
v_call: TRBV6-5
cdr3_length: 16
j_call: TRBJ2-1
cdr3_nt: TGTGCCAGCAGTTACCGACTAGCGGGAGAGTACAATGAGCAGTTCTTC
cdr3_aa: CASSYRLAGEYNEQFF

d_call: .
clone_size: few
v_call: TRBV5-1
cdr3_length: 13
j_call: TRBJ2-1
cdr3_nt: TGCGCCAGCAGTTCCAGACTAGATCATGAGCAGTTCTTC
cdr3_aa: CASSSRLDHEQFF

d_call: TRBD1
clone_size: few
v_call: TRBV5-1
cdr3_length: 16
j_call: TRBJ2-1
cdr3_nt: TGCGCCAGCAGCTTGGCTCCAGGGGGCAGCAACAATGAGCAGTTCTTC
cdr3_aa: CASSLAPGGSNNEQFF

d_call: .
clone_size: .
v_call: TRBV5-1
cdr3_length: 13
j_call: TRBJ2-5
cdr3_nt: TGCGCCAGCAGGAGGGGTTCGGAAGAGACCCAGTACTTC
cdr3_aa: CASRRGSEETQYF

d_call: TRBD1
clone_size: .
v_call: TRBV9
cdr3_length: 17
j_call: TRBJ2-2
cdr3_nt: TGTGCCAGCAGCGTAGGCGCCAGGGGGCCCCATCTCGGGGAGCTGTTTTTT
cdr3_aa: CASSVGARGPHLGELFF

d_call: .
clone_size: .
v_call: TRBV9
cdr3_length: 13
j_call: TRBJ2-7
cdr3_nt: TGTGCCAGCAGCGCGCGATTGACGGGGGAGCAGTACTTC
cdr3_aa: CASSARLTGEQYF

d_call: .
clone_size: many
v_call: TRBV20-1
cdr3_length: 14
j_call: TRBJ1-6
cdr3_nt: TGCAGTGGGAGGATGGGAAGGGGAGATTCACCCCTCCACTTT
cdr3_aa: CSGRMGRGDSPLHF

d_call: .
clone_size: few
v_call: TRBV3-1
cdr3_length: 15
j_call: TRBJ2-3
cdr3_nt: TGTGCCAGCAGCCAAAACCCTACTAGCACAGATACGCAGTATTTT
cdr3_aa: CASSQNPTSTDTQYF

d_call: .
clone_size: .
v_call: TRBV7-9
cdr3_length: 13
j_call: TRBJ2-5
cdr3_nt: TGTGCCAGCAGCCCCGGGGCAAAAGAGACCCAGTACTTC
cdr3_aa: CASSPGAKETQYF

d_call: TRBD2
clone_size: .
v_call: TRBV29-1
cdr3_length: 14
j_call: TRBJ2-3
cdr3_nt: TGCAGCGTCAACCGAGCGGGGGCGGGCGATACGCAGTATTTT
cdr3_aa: CSVNRAGAGDTQYF

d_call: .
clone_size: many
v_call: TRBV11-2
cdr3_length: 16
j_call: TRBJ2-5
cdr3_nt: TGTGCCAGCAGCTATCGAGAGGGAGCGATCCAAGAGACCCAGTACTTC
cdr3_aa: CASSYREGAIQETQYF

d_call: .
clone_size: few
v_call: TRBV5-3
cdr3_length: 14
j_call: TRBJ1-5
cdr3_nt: TGTGCCAGAAGCCTCGACAGGCGCAATCAGCCCCAGCATTTT
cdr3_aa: CARSLDRRNQPQHF

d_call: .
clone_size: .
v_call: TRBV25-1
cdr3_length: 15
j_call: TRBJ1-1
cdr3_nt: TGTGCCAGCAGTGATCACCCGCAGATGAACACTGAAGCTTTCTTT
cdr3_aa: CASSDHPQMNTEAFF

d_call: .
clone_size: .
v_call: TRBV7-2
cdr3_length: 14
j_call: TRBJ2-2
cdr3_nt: TGTGCCAGCAGCCCTGTGGCAGACACCGGGGAGCTGTTTTTT
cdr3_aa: CASSPVADTGELFF